This paragraph covers one TCR beta chain sequence. Its antigen is as yet unknown. This specimen belongs to a study of T cells expressing NK-cell markers. Background on the study: Beta-chain profiling covered CD3+CD56+NKG2C+, CD3+CD56+NKG2C- and CD3+CD56-NKG2C+ sorted subsets. Among eight sequenced donors, seven carried HCMV seropositivity while one was seronegative. Regarding the study as a whole: HCMV specificity was not established for the expanded NKG2C+ T cell clones.

Germline CDR1 SGHTA, CDR2 FQGNSA. The CDR3 contains 13 residues. TCRdb derives one entry per CDR3 protein from the 5' RACE reads, leaving out DNA. Its table lists some 410,000 distinct CDR3 sequences. The chain links TRBV7-2 to TRBJ1-1. The specimen sequenced was blood T cells: a sorted CD56 or NKG2C T cell subset, CD4+ or CD8+ T cells, or bulk PBMC T cells (not recorded which). The receptor was isolated from a woman aged 18-69 years in good health. CDR3 sequence: CASSLTYETEAFF.